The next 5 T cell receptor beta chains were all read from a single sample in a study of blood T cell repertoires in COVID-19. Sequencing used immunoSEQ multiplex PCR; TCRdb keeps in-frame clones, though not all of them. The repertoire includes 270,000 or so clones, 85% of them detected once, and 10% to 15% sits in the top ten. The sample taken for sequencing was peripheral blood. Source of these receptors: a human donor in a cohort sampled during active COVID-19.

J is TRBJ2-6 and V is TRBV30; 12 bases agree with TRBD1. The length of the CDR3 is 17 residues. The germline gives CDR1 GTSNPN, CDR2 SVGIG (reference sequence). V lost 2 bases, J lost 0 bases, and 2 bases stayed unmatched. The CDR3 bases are TGTGCCTGGAGTTGGGGACAGGGGGCCTCTGGGGCCAACGTCCTGACTTTC. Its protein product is CAWSWGQGASGANVLTF.

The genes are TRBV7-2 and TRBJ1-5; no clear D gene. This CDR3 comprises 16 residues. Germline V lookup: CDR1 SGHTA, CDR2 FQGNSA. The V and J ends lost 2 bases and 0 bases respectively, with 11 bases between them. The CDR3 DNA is TGTGCCAGCAGCTTACTACCAGGTTCTAGCAATCAGCCCCAGCATTTT. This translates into CASSLLPGSSNQPQHF.

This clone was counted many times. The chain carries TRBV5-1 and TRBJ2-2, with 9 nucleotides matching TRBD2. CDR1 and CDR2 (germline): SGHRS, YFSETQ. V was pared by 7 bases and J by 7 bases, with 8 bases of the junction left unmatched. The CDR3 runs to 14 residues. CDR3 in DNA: TGCGCCAGCCGTAGCGGGAGAGCGGACGGGGAGCTGTTTTTT. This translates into CASRSGRADGELFF.

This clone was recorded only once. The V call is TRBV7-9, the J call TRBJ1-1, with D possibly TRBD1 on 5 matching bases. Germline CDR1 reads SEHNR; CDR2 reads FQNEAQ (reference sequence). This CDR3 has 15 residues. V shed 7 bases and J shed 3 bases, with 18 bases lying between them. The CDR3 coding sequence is TGTGCCAGCAAACCCGGGGGTTTGAGGGACACTGAAGCTTTCTTT. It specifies CASKPGGLRDTEAFF.

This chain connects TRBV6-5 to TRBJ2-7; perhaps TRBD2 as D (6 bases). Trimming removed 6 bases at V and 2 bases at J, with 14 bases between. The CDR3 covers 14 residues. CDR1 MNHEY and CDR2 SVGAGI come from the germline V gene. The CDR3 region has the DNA TGTGCCAGCAGGTTAGCGGAAACAACCTACGAGCAGTACTTC. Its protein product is CASRLAETTYEQYF.